These 6 T cell receptor beta chains were all obtained from the same sample, sequenced in a study of Graves' ophthalmopathy and Graves' hyperthyroidism. Amplification from RNA transcripts yielded the TCR beta CDR3 regions. First-round RT-PCR with HTBI primers preceded a second-round multiplex PCR. One entry per CDR3 protein results from TCRdb running MiXCR on the multiplex PCR reads. The sample shows roughly 600,000 distinct CDR3 sequences, 35% to 40% of them seen only once. Sequenced sample: peripheral blood or thyroid tissue (not recorded which). These receptors were taken from an adult man with Graves' hyperthyroidism.

This clonotype was seen repeatedly, ten times or more. The J gene is TRBJ1-1, the V gene TRBV10-2, with no clear D. The V gene lost 6 bases and the J gene lost 0 bases, with 11 bases spanning the gap. Germline lookup yields CDR1 WSHSY and CDR2 SAAADI. The CDR3 spans 14 residues. The CDR3 protein is CASRLQRMNTEAFF. The CDR3 nucleotides are TGCGCCAGCAGACTACAGCGGATGAACACTGAAGCTTTCTTT.

This clonotype was seen at least ten times. The chain uses TRBV20-1 and TRBJ2-5; TRBD1 agrees at 9 bases. This CDR3 region has 14 residues. CDR1 and CDR2 from the germline V gene are DFQATT and SNEGSKA (reference sequence). The junction had 6 bases not matched to a gene; V was cut back by 2 bases and J by 5 bases. CDR3 sequence reads: CSARPDRGLETQYF. CDR3 nucleotides: TGCAGTGCTAGACCCGACAGGGGGTTGGAGACCCAGTACTTC.

This clonotype was counted a few times. V is TRBV7-9 and J is TRBJ2-1, with D possibly TRBD2 on 6 matching bases. The germline V gene encodes CDR1 SEHNR and CDR2 FQNEAQ (reference sequence). Trimming removed 1 base at V and 2 bases at J, with 12 bases between. The CDR3 spans 16 residues. The CDR3 sequence: CASSLVAGMPYNEQFF. The CDR3 DNA is TGTGCCAGCAGCTTAGTTGCGGGGATGCCCTACAATGAGCAGTTCTTC.

This CDR3 is CASSLGTSGGAGDTQYF. The DNA of the CDR3 is TGTGCCAGCAGCTTGGGGACTAGCGGGGGGGCAGGAGATACGCAGTATTTT. The rearrangement uses TRBV7-9 and TRBJ2-3, with 16 nucleotides matching TRBD2. This CDR3 has 17 residues. The ends lost 3 bases at V and 5 bases at J; junction bases unmatched: 5. The germline V gene has CDR1 SEHNR and CDR2 FQNEAQ (reference sequence).

This rearrangement joins TRBV12-3 or TRBV12-4 to TRBJ2-3; unclear D gene. Trimming shortened V by 1 base and J by 0 bases, and 8 bases separated the two germline ends. The length of the CDR3 is 15 residues. DNA for the CDR3: TGTGCCAGCAGTTTAGGACATACTAGCACAGATACGCAGTATTTT. This sequence encodes CASSLGHTSTDTQYF.

This clonotype was observed many times. The genes are TRBV5-1 and TRBJ2-7; weak D call: TRBD1 (6 bases). V was trimmed by 1 base and J by 0 bases, leaving 11 bases between them. Germline V gene lookup returns CDR1 SGHRS and CDR2 YFSETQ. The CDR3 contains 15 residues. CDR3 nucleotides: TGCGCCAGCAGCTTGCGGTGGGGGCCCTCCTACGAGCAGTACTTC. Amino acid sequence: CASSLRWGPSYEQYF.